This TCR beta chain was found in a study of vaccination effects on CD4 cells after COVID-19. The wider study: The post-vaccine samples were taken, at the median, 72 days after the second dose.

As concerns this clone: The target antigen is unknown.

The germline V gene encodes CDR1 SEHNR and CDR2 FQNEAQ (reference sequence). The CDR3 consists of 15 residues. V lost 5 bases and J lost 1, with 14 bases in between. Expansion of antigen-specific CD4+ T cells with viral peptide pools was carried out by the ViraFEST assay before sequencing. With approximately 9 days of culture completed, CD4+ T cells were isolated. Participants completed two doses of the BNT162b2 or mRNA-1273 vaccine. Only in-frame clones appear in the TCRdb table, and some are missing; sequencing was by immunoSEQ multiplex PCR. The sample records more than 50,000 clones, roughly 80% being singletons.

The chain has TRBV7-9 and TRBJ1-1, with D perhaps TRBD1 (5 bases). The origin of this receptor is a human donor who received a COVID-19 vaccine. Here the sequenced sample was CD4+ T cells from PBMCs cultured with HCoV-OC43 spike peptides, taken after COVID-19 vaccination. The subset denotes: HCoV-OC43 spike overlapping peptide pool stimulation. The CDR3 DNA sequence: TGTGCCAGCAGCCCTCGGGACTTCAGGAACACTGAAGCTTTCTTT. This gives the protein CASSPRDFRNTEAFF. Together with reference TRBV7-9 and TRBJ1-1, the CDR3 gives the full variable domain: DTGVSQNPRHKITKRGQNVTFRCDPISEHNRLYWYRQTLGQGPEFLTYFQNEAQLEKSRLLSDRFSAERPKGSFSTLEIQRTEQGDSAMYLCASSPRDFRNTEAFFGQGTRLTVV.